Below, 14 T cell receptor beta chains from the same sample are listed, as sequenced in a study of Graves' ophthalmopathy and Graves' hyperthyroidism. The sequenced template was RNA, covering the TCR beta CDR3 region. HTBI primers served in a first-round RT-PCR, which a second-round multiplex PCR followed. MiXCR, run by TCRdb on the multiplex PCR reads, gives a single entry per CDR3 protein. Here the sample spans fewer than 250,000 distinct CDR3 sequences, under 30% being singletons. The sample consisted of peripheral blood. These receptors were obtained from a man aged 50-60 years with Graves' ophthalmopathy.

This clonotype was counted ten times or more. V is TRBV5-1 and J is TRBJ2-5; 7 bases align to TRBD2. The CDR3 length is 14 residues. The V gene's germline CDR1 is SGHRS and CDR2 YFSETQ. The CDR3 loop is CASQLGGVQETQYF. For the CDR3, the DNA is TGCGCGAGCCAGCTGGGGGGGGTGCAAGAGACCCAGTACTTC. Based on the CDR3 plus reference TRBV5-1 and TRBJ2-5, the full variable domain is KAGVTQTPRYLIKTRGQQVTLSCSPISGHRSVSWYQQTPGQGLQFLFEYFSETQRNKGNFPGRFSGRQFSNSRSEMNVSTLELGDSALYLCASQLGGVQETQYFGPGTRLLVL.

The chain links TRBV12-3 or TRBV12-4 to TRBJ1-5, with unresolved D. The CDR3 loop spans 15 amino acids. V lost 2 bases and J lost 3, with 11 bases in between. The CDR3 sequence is CASSLWGGDNQPQHF. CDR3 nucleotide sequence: TGTGCCAGCAGTTTATGGGGTGGGGACAATCAGCCCCAGCATTTT.

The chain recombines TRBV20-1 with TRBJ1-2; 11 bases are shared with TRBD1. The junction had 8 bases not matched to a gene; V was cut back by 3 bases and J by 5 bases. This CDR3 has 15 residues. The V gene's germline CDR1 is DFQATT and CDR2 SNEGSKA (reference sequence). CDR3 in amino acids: CSASKPRDRGYGYTF. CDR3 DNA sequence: TGCAGTGCTAGCAAACCTCGGGACAGGGGGTATGGCTACACCTTC.

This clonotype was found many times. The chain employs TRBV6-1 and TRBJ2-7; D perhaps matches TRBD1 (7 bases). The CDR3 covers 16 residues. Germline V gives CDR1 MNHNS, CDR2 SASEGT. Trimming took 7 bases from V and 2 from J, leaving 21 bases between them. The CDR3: CASTDQGGGYTYEQYF. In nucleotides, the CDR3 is TGTGCCAGCACCGATCAGGGGGGCGGGTACACCTACGAGCAGTACTTC.

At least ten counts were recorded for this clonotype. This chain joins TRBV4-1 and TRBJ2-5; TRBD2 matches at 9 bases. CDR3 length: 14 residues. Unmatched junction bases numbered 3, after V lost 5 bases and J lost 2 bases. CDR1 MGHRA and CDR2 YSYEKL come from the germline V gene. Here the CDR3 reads CASSTGLAQETQYF. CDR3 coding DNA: TGCGCCAGCAGCACTGGACTAGCGCAAGAGACCCAGTACTTC.

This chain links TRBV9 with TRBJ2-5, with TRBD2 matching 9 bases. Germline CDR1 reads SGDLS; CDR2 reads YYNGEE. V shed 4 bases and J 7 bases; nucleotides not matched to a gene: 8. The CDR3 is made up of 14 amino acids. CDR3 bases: TGTGCCAGCAGCACCGTCTCGCGGGAGGGGACCCAGTACTTC. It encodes CASSTVSREGTQYF.

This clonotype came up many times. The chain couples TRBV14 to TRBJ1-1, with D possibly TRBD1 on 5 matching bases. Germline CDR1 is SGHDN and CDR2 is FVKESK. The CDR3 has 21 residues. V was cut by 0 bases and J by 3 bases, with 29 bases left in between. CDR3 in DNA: TGTGCCAGCAGCCAAGATATACTACCTTGGGGGAATCTACGTGAGGACACTGAAGCTTTCTTT. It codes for CASSQDILPWGNLREDTEAFF.

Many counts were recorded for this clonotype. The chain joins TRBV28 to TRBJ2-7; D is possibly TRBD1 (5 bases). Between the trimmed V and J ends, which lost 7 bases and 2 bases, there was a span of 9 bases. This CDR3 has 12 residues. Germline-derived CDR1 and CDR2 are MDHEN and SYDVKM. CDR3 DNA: TGTGCCAGCACGGCAGGGACCTACGAGCAGTACTTC. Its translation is CASTAGTYEQYF.

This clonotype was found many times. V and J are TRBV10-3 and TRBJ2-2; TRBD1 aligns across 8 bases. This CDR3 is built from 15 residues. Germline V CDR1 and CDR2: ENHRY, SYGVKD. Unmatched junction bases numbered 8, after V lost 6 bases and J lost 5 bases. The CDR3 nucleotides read TGTGCCATCAGCGTAGACAGGGGCTTAACCGGGGAGCTGTTTTTT. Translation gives CAISVDRGLTGELFF.

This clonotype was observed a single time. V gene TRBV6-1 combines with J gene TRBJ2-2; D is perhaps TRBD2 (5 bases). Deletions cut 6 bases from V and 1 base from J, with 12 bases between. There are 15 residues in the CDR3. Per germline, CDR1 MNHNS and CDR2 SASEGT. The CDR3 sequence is CASRASRVNTGELFF. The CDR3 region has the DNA TGTGCCAGCAGAGCATCGCGGGTGAACACCGGGGAGCTGTTTTTT.

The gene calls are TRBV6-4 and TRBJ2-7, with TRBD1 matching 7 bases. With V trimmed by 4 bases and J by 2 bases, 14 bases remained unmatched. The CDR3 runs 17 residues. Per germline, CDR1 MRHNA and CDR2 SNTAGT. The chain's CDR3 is CASSAPLDRVITYEQYF. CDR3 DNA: TGTGCCAGCAGTGCTCCCCTCGACAGGGTGATAACCTACGAGCAGTACTTC.

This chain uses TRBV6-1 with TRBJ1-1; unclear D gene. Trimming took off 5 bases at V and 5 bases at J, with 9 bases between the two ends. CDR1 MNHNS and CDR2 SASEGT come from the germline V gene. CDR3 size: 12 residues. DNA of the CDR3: TGTGCCAGCAGTCAAATAGGAACTGAAGCTTTCTTT. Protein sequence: CASSQIGTEAFF.

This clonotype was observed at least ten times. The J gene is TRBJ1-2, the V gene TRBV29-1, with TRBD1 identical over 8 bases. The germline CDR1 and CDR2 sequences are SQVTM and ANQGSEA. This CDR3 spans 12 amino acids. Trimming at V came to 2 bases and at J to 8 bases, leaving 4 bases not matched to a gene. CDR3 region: CSVEQGAWGYTF. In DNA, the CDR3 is TGCAGCGTTGAACAGGGGGCGTGGGGCTACACCTTC.

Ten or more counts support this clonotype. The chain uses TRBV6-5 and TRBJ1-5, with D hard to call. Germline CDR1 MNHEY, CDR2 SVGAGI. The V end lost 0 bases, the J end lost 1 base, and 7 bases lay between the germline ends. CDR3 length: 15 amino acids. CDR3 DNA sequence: TGTGCCAGCAGTTACTCTTCCGGGAGCAATCAGCCCCAGCATTTT. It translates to CASSYSSGSNQPQHF.